This TCR beta chain came from a study of regulatory T cells in long-lasting Graves disease. The sample's time point: newly diagnosed GD, antithyroid drugs for less than 3 months. Isolated PBMC RNA provided the starting material for the TCR library. Study-level points and caveats: Under persistent disease, TRBV28, TRBJ1-2 and TRBJ2-5 were used preferentially.

This clonotype turned up a few times. What it recognizes is unknown. In building TCR beta libraries, iRepertoire HTBI primers were used together with Arm-PCR of CDR3 regions. TCRdb used MiXCR to reprocess the multiplex PCR reads, holding one entry per CDR3 protein. Among about 470,000 distinct CDR3 sequences listed, about 15% were seen once. CDR3 length: 16 amino acids. Per germline, CDR1 MNHEY and CDR2 SVGAGI. V dropped 0 bases and J dropped 8 bases, with 16 bases sitting between them. The same data also went into a second study, on T cells in Graves' hyperthyroidism and ophthalmopathy.

This receptor was obtained from a woman in her 30s with Graves disease. The sample consisted of peripheral blood mononuclear cells (PBMCs), taken at new diagnosis, from a patient treated with antithyroid drugs. V is TRBV6-5 and J is TRBJ2-2; D call uncertain. CDR3: CASSYSGWSASGELFF. The CDR3, as DNA: TGTGCCAGCAGTTACTCGGGCTGGTCAGCATCGGGGGAGCTGTTTTTT.